Here is one T cell receptor (beta chain) with its context. As yet, its antigen is unknown. These data are taken from a study of cytomegalovirus exposure and HLA in healthy donors. A multiplex PCR was run with 60 Vbeta primers and 13 Jbeta primers. Repertoires were generated with immunoSEQ multiplex PCR, while TCRdb's copy carries only in-frame clones and drops some. This sample's table has roughly 120,000 clones. Germline V CDR1 and CDR2: LNHDA, SQIVND (reference sequence). Trimming took 5 bases from V and 5 from J; bases not matched to a gene: 6. This CDR3 is 16 amino acids long. Study results and limitations: TRBV6-2, TRBV6-3 and some other V segments were unresolvable in 87-base-pair reads. Certain sequence variants were highly shared and formed a cluster, and this cluster was likely a sequencing artifact. Most CMV-associated TCR beta chains were later found to appear HLA-restricted.

The J gene is TRBJ2-7, the V gene TRBV19; 16 bases fit TRBD2. The sequenced material came from PBMCs. The TCR comes from a man aged 30-40 years in good health and CMV-seronegative. As DNA, the CDR3 is TGTGCCAGTAGTTTGGGACTAGCGGGAGGGCGCCACGAGCAGTACTTC. Translation gives CASSLGLAGGRHEQYF.